A single T cell receptor (beta chain) is shown here with its context. Its cognate antigen is unknown. The CDR3 is 14 residues long. Per germline, CDR1 MGHRA and CDR2 YSYEKL. It was by 5' RACE with UMI labels that the TRB cDNA libraries were prepared. TCRdb re-called the 5' RACE reads, yielding one record per CDR3 amino acid sequence without DNA. The repertoire table contains more than 80,000 distinct CDR3 sequences. The entry originates in a study of CXCR3-negative and CXCR3-positive naive CD8 T cells. The study, taken as a whole, reports: TRB CDR3s of CXCR3-positive naive cells were more hydrophobic than those of CXCR3-negative naive cells.

This clonotype originated in a human donor in good health. Some clones in this sample may be carry-over from other donors' samples. The chain combines TRBV4-1 with TRBJ1-1. Sample: naive CXCR3+ CD8+ T cells from blood. Regarding subset: CD45RO-CCR7+CD27+CD95- naive CD8+ T cells expressing CXCR3 (TNR3+). CDR3: CASSQPQRGTEAFF.